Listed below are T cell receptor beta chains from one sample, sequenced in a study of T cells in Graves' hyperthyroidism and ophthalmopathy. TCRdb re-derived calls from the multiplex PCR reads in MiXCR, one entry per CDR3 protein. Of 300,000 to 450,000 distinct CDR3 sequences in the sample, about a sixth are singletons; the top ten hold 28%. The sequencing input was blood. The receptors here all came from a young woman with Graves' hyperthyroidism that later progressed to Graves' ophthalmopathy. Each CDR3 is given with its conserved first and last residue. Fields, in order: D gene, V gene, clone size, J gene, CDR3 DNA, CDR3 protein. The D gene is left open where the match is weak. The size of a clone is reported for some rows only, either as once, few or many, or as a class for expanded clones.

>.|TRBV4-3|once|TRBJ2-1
TGCGCCAGCAGCCAAGGGGACGGACACTACCATGAGCAGTTCTTC
CASSQGDGHYHEQFF
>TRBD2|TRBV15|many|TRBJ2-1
TGTGCCACCAGCTTGCGGGAGTTCCCCGGTGAGCAGTTCTTC
CATSLREFPGEQFF
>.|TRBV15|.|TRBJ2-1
TGTGCCACCAGGAGAGATCAGAGGGGGGGTTTTAATGAGCAGTTCTTC
CATRRDQRGGFNEQFF
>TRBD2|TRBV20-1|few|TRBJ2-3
TGCAGTGCTAGAGACCGGAGACTAGCGGGAGGGCCTATAGATACGCAGTATTTT
CSARDRRLAGGPIDTQYF
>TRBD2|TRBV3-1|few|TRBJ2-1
TGTGCCAGCAGCCAAGGTGGGGGGGCCTACAATGAGCAGTTCTTC
CASSQGGGAYNEQFF
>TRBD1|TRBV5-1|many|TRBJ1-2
TGCGCCAGCAGCCCTACTACAGGGGGCGGATATGGCTACACCTTC
CASSPTTGGGYGYTF
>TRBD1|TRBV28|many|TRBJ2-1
TGTGCCAGCAGTTCAGCAACCGGGACAGGATACAATGAGCAGTTCTTC
CASSSATGTGYNEQFF
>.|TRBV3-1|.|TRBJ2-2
TGTGCCAGCAGCCAGGGGGCGGGCACCGGGGAGCTGTTTTTT
CASSQGAGTGELFF
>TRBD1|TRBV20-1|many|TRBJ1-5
TGCAGTGCTAGCCCAATTCGGGACAGAGTAAATCAGCCCCAGCATTTT
CSASPIRDRVNQPQHF
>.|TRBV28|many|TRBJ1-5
TGTGCCAGCAGTTTACGACGGGTTAGCAATCAGCCCCAGCATTTT
CASSLRRVSNQPQHF
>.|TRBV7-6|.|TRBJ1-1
TGTGCCAGCAGCCCCAACGCGGACACTGAAGCTTTCTTT
CASSPNADTEAFF
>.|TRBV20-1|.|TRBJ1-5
TGCAGTGCTAGCGGTTCAGTTAACAATCAGCCCCAGCATTTT
CSASGSVNNQPQHF
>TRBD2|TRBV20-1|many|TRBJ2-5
TGCAGTGCTAGAGGACTAGCGGGAGAGGAGACCCAGTACTTC
CSARGLAGEETQYF
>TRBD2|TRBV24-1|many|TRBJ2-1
TGTGCCACCAGTGATACCTGGGGGGGTGGGACTAGCGGGACCTACAATGAGCAGTTCTTC
CATSDTWGGGTSGTYNEQFF
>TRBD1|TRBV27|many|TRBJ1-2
TGTGCCAGCAGTTTATCGGAGGACAGGTGTAGAGACACCTTC
CASSLSEDRCRDTF
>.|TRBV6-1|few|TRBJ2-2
TGTGCCAGCAGCGGACATGGGTATAGAAGCACCGGGGAGCTGTTTTTT
CASSGHGYRSTGELFF
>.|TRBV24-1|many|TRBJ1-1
TGTGCCACCAGTGATTCTAGACTCTCGGGTGAAGCTTTCTTT
CATSDSRLSGEAFF
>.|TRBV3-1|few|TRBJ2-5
TGTGCCAGCAGCCAAGATCGACGACAAGAGACCCAGTACTTC
CASSQDRRQETQYF
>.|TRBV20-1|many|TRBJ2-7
TGCAGTGCTGGGGAGACAGGCTCCTACGAGCAGTACTTC
CSAGETGSYEQYF
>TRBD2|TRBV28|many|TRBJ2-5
TGTGCCAGCAGCTTCGCCCGTTCGGCCTTTTTGCCTCTAGCGGGGGGGGGAGAAGAGACCCAGTACTTC
CASSFARSAFLPLAGGGEETQYF
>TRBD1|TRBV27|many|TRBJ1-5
TGTGCCAGCAGCCTTAGAGGGGGCGGGAATCAGCCCCAGCATTTT
CASSLRGGGNQPQHF
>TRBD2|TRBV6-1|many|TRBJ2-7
TGTGCCAGCAGTGAAGCACTCGGGCTAGCGGGGGCCTACGAGCAGTACTTC
CASSEALGLAGAYEQYF
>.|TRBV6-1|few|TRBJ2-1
TGTGCCAGCAGTGGATCTAGGTATGAGCAGTTCTTC
CASSGSRYEQFF
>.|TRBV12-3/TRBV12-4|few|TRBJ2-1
TGTGCCAGCAGTTCCGTCACATCCTACAATGAGCAGTTCTTC
CASSSVTSYNEQFF
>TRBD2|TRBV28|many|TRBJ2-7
TGTGCCAGCAGTTCGTACTCCGGGACTAGCGTCTACGAGCAGTACTTC
CASSSYSGTSVYEQYF
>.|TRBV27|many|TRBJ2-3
TGTGCCAGCAGTCCTCTCAATACGCAGTATTTT
CASSPLNTQYF
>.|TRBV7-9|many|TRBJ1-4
TGTGCCAGCAGCCTAAACCGGGACGATGAAAAACTGTTTTTT
CASSLNRDDEKLFF
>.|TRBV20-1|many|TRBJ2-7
TGCAGTGCTAGACAGGGATTGAGCGAGCAGTACTTC
CSARQGLSEQYF
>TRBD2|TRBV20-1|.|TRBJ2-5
TGCAGTGCTTGCCGACTAGCGGGAGATCGGGAGACCCAGTACTTC
CSACRLAGDRETQYF
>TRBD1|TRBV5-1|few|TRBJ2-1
TGCGCCAGCAGCTTGCGACAGGGCGATGAGCAGTTCTTC
CASSLRQGDEQFF
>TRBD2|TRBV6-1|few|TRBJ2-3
TGTGCCAGCAGTCGCCAAAGGGGACTAGCGGGCACAGATACGCAGTATTTT
CASSRQRGLAGTDTQYF
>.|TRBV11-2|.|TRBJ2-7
TGTGCCAGCAGCTCCCAGACGGGGTACGAGCAGTACTTC
CASSSQTGYEQYF
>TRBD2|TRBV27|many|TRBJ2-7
TGTGCCAGCAGTTTGCGGGGGGCCCTCTCCTACGAGCAGTACTTC
CASSLRGALSYEQYF
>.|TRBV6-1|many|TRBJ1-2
TGTGCCAGCAGTCCCGCCGTGGGGGGGGATGGCTACACCTTC
CASSPAVGGDGYTF
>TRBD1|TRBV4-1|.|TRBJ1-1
TGCGCCAGCAGCCAAGGCGAGGGGGCAAGGACTGAAGCTTTCTTT
CASSQGEGARTEAFF
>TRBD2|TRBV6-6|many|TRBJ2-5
TGTGCCAGCAGTTACTGGGGGGGTAGCGGGACAATCCAAGAGACCCAGTACTTC
CASSYWGGSGTIQETQYF
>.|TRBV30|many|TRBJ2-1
TGTGCCTGGAGTGTAGTTTGGGGGCGGGATGAGCAGTTCTTC
CAWSVVWGRDEQFF
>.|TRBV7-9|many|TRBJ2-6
TGTGCCAGCAGCCCCAGTAACGGGGCCAACGTCCTGACTTTC
CASSPSNGANVLTF
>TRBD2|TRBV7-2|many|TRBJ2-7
TGTGCCAGCAGCTTTGGTACTAGCGTTTACGAGCAGTACTTC
CASSFGTSVYEQYF
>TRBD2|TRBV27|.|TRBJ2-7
TGTGCCAGTCGAATAGCGGGAGGCTCCTACGAGCAGTACTTC
CASRIAGGSYEQYF
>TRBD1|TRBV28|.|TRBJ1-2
TGTGCCAGCATCCCGAAGGGAACCGGGACAGGGTCTCGATGGGGCTACACCTTC
CASIPKGTGTGSRWGYTF
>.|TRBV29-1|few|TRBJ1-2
TGCAGCGTTGAAGAGTGGCAGGGTGGCTACACCTTC
CSVEEWQGGYTF
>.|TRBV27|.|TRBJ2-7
TGTGCCAGCAGTCCGACGGGACTTACCTACGAGCAGTACTTC
CASSPTGLTYEQYF
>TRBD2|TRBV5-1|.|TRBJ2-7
TGCGCCAGCAGCGGCGGGGGAGAGTTATACGAGCAGTACTTC
CASSGGGELYEQYF
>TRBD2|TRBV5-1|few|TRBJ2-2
TGCGCCAGCACCCTAGCGGAGCGGAACACCGGGGAGCTGTTTTTT
CASTLAERNTGELFF
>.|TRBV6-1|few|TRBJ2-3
TGTGCCAGCAGTCCCCGTGGGTTACCAGATACGCAGTATTTT
CASSPRGLPDTQYF
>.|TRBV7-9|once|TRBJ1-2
TGTGCCAGCAGCCCAACCCAGGGGTCCCCTCATGGCCACACCTTC
CASSPTQGSPHGHTF
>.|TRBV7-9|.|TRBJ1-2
TGTGCCAGCAGCGAAGGGGACTATGGCTACACCTTC
CASSEGDYGYTF
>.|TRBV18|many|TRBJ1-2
TGTGCCAGCTCACTTCGACAGCCGCGGGAGGATGGCTACACCTTC
CASSLRQPREDGYTF
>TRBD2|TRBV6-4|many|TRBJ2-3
TGTGCCAGCAGCCGTCTAGCGGGAGACACAGATACGCAGTATTTT
CASSRLAGDTDTQYF
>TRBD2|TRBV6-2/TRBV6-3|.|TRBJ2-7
TGTGCCAGCAGTTACGACGGGAGGGGCTACGAGCAGTACTTC
CASSYDGRGYEQYF
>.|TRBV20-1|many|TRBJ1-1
TGCAGTGCTAGGGCCGGGGGGAGGGCCACTGAAGCTTTCTTT
CSARAGGRATEAFF
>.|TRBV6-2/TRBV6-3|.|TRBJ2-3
TGTGCCAGCGGACCCCCCCACACAGATACGCAGTATTTT
CASGPPHTDTQYF
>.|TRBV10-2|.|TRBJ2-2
TGCGCCAGCAGTGACATTGGCAGGACGAACACCGGGGAGCTGTTTTTT
CASSDIGRTNTGELFF
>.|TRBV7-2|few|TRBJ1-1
TGTGCCAGCAGCTTCCAACAGGCAACTGAAGCTTTCTTT
CASSFQQATEAFF
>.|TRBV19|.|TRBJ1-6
TGTGCCAGTAGTAAGGAAGAATCACCCCTCCACTTT
CASSKEESPLHF
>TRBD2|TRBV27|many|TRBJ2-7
TGTGCCAGCAGTCTCGGGACTAGCGGGTGGATATACGAGCAGTACTTC
CASSLGTSGWIYEQYF
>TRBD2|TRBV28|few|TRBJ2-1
TGTGCCAGCAGTTTCGCGGGAGGCTCCAATGAGCAGTTCTTC
CASSFAGGSNEQFF
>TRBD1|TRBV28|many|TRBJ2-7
TGTGCCAGCAGTCCTCCTGGACAGGGGCACTACGAGCAGTACTTC
CASSPPGQGHYEQYF